These 19 T cell receptor beta chains were sequenced from one sample in a study of identical twins. MiXCR, applied by TCRdb to the 5' RACE reads, yields one record per CDR3 protein. The profile shows 1.5 million to 2 million distinct CDR3 sequences, around a third of them singletons. The sample taken for sequencing was cord blood. The receptors originated from a newborn girl in good health.

This chain links TRBV6-1 with TRBJ1-5; 7 nucleotides align to TRBD1. The CDR3 extends over 17 amino acids. Germline loops: CDR1 MNHNS, CDR2 SASEGT. V gave up 6 bases and J gave up 5 bases; unmatched junction bases: 16. In DNA, the CDR3 is TGTGCCAGCAGGTCACCCCCTAGACAGGGCTCAGATCAGCCCCAGCATTTT. This sequence encodes CASRSPPRQGSDQPQHF.

CDR3 amino acids: CAWSPAGGAYEQYF. The CDR3 region has the DNA TGTGCCTGGAGTCCGGCAGGGGGTGCCTACGAGCAGTACTTC. The chain uses TRBV30 and TRBJ2-7; 7 nucleotides agree with TRBD1. The V segment lost 2 bases and the J segment 2 bases; nucleotides outside the gene matches: 6. The germline gives CDR1 GTSNPN, CDR2 SVGIG (reference sequence). This CDR3 is built from 14 residues.

Only a few counts were recorded for this clonotype. CDR3: CASSYMGPTRYEQYF. CDR3 bases: TGTGCCAGCAGTTACATGGGACCGACCCGTTACGAGCAGTACTTC. The J gene is TRBJ2-7, the V gene TRBV6-2 or TRBV6-3; the D call may be TRBD1 or TRBD2 (5 bases each). Germline CDR1 and CDR2: MNHEY and SVGEGT. The CDR3 loop spans 15 amino acids. V lost 2 bases to trimming and J lost 4 bases, with 15 bases between them.

The genes are TRBV28 and TRBJ2-5; 10 bases agree with TRBD2. The CDR3 contains 13 residues. In germline, CDR1 is MDHEN, CDR2 SYDVKM. V dropped 10 bases and J dropped 5; count of bases not matched to a gene: 7. The CDR3 DNA reads as TGTGCCACCCTAGCGGGAGCTGAGGAGACCCAGTACTTC. The encoded protein is CATLAGAEETQYF. The full variable domain, rest sourced from reference TRBV28 and TRBJ2-5, is DVKVTQSSRYLVKRTGEKVFLECVQDMDHENMFWYRQDPGLGLRLIYFSYDVKMKEKGDIPEGYSVSREKKERFSLILESASTNQTSMYLCATLAGAEETQYFGPGTRLLVL.

This clonotype has at least ten counts. The chain links TRBV5-1 to TRBJ2-1; 13 bases line up with TRBD2. Germline CDR1 reads SGHRS; CDR2 reads YFSETQ. V dropped 2 bases and J dropped 5; count of bases not matched to a gene: 1. The CDR3 covers 15 residues. CDR3 residues: CASSLLAGGDNEQFF. The CDR3 DNA reads as TGCGCCAGCAGCTTACTAGCGGGGGGGGACAATGAGCAGTTCTTC.

This clonotype has a handful of counts. V is TRBV15 and J is TRBJ2-3; no clear D. Germline CDR1 is LNHNV and CDR2 is YYDKDF (reference sequence). The CDR3 contains 13 residues. Trimming shortened V by 1 base and J by 6 bases, and 8 bases separated the two germline ends. CDR3 loop: CATSRGPEDTQYF. The CDR3 DNA reads TGTGCCACCAGCAGAGGTCCGGAGGATACGCAGTATTTT.

This sequence joins TRBV7-9 and TRBJ2-5; 9 bases map to TRBD2. In germline, CDR1 is SEHNR, CDR2 FQNEAQ (reference sequence). This CDR3 is built from 15 residues. The V segment lost 0 bases and the J segment 11 bases; nucleotides outside the gene matches: 10. The CDR3 region is CASSLAPGLAKEQYF. The CDR3 region has the DNA TGTGCCAGCAGCTTAGCTCCGGGACTAGCAAAAGAGCAGTACTTC.

The J gene is TRBJ2-7, the V gene TRBV7-9; the match to TRBD1 covers 9 bases. Germline loops: CDR1 SEHNR, CDR2 FQNEAQ (reference sequence). This CDR3 is built from 15 residues. Losses at the gene ends were 4 bases for V and 3 bases for J; bases not matched to a gene: 7. As DNA, the CDR3 is TGTGCCAGCAGCTGGGCCCTGACAGGGGGCTACGAGCAGTACTTC. As protein: CASSWALTGGYEQYF.

This clonotype came up a few times. V and J are TRBV29-1 and TRBJ2-7; 8 bases are a match to TRBD1. The DNA end is more similar to TRBJ2-5, so the J call may be wrong. The CDR3 is 11 amino acids. Per germline, CDR1 SQVTM and CDR2 ANQGSEA. CDR3 in DNA: TGCAGCGTTGGGACAGGGGAGACCCAGTACTTC. Amino acids: CSVGTGETQYF.

The chain uses TRBV29-1 and TRBJ2-5; no firm D call. V was cut by 4 bases and J by 6 bases, with 9 bases left in between. Germline loops: CDR1 SQVTM, CDR2 ANQGSEA. The CDR3 has 11 amino acids. Written as DNA, the CDR3 is TGCAGCGTTGTAAAAACACAGACCCAGTACTTC. It is translated as CSVVKTQTQYF.

The V gene is TRBV6-2 or TRBV6-3, the J gene TRBJ2-7, with 13 bases matching TRBD2. CDR1 and CDR2 (germline): MNHEY, SVGEGT. The CDR3 runs 15 residues. The V and J ends lost 2 bases and 6 bases, in that order; junction bases with no gene match: 4. CDR3 in DNA: TGTGCCAGCAGTTACCGACTAGCGGGAGGTTCCGAGCAGTACTTC. Amino acids: CASSYRLAGGSEQYF.

The V gene is TRBV5-4, the J gene TRBJ2-7; a weak D match, TRBD2 (6 bases). Per germline, CDR1 SGHNT and CDR2 YYREEE (reference sequence). With 3 bases removed from V and 4 bases from J, the gap between germline ends came to 11 bases. The CDR3 consists of 13 residues. CDR3 amino acids: CASSWDSGYEQYF. CDR3 nucleotide sequence: TGTGCCAGCAGCTGGGACTCAGGATACGAGCAGTACTTC.

The rearrangement uses TRBV18 and TRBJ1-1, with TRBD1 matching over 7 bases. The trim removed 3 bases at V and 3 bases at J, leaving 4 bases unmatched. Germline V lookup: CDR1 KGHSH, CDR2 LQKENI. This CDR3 spans 14 amino acids. CDR3 nucleotides: TGTGCCAGCTCACCGACAGGGAAGGACACTGAAGCTTTCTTT. Translating it yields CASSPTGKDTEAFF.

The chain carries TRBV20-1 and TRBJ2-7; the match to TRBD2 covers 9 bases. CDR1 and CDR2 from the germline V gene are DFQATT and SNEGSKA (reference sequence). The CDR3 is made up of 13 amino acids. Trimming removed 8 bases from V and 9 bases from J; junction bases left unmatched: 14. The CDR3 coding sequence is TGCAGTCAACCGGGACTAGCACAATTGGGGCAGTACTTC. It yields the protein CSQPGLAQLGQYF.

This clonotype has a handful of counts. The gene calls are TRBV12-3 or TRBV12-4 and TRBJ2-1; unclear D gene. V lost 1 base and J lost 3, with 10 bases in between. The CDR3 runs to 15 residues. CDR3 residues: CASSLGRAFYNEQFF. The CDR3, as DNA: TGTGCCAGCAGTTTAGGCCGGGCCTTCTACAATGAGCAGTTCTTC.

This clonotype was seen only a few times. The chain links TRBV28 to TRBJ2-3, with 10 nucleotides matching TRBD1. J gave up 0 bases and V 8 bases, and 5 bases lay outside the gene matches. From germline, CDR1 is MDHEN and CDR2 SYDVKM. CDR3 length: 15 amino acids. The CDR3 region has the DNA TGTGCCAGCCGCGGGGGACAGGGGAGCACAGATACGCAGTATTTT. Encoded protein: CASRGGQGSTDTQYF.

Only a few counts were recorded for this clonotype. V and J are TRBV12-3 or TRBV12-4 and TRBJ2-3, with 9 bases that match TRBD2. There are 15 residues in the CDR3. Trimming took 8 bases from V and 6 from J; bases not matched to a gene: 12. The CDR3 is CASATRSGGWDTQYF. Here the CDR3 DNA reads TGTGCCAGCGCCACCAGGAGCGGGGGGTGGGATACGCAGTATTTT.

The chain is built from TRBV20-1 and TRBJ2-5; D gene ambiguous. The CDR3 consists of 11 residues. Trimming took 3 bases from V and 11 from J, leaving 13 bases between them. The germline gives CDR1 DFQATT, CDR2 SNEGSKA (reference sequence). The CDR3 region is CSASLVIEQYF. CDR3 sequence (DNA): TGCAGTGCTAGTTTAGTAATTGAGCAGTACTTC.

This clonotype has only a few counts. The V and J genes are TRBV27 and TRBJ2-1; maybe TRBD1 (5 bases). The CDR3 is 14 amino acids. Germline CDR1 and CDR2: MNHEY and SMNVEV (reference sequence). V was cut by 0 bases and J by 5 bases, with 8 bases left in between. CDR3 loop: CASSLSRQNNEQFF. CDR3 in DNA: TGTGCCAGCAGTTTATCCCGACAGAACAATGAGCAGTTCTTC.